This entry lists 18 T cell receptor beta chains sequenced from one sample in a study of tumor-infiltrating lymphocytes in oesophageal squamous cell carcinoma. TCRdb re-called the PCR reads through MiXCR, storing one row per CDR3 protein. The data hold 20,000 or so distinct CDR3 sequences, with about 40% observed a single time. What was sequenced was normal esophageal tissue next to the tumor. Every receptor here comes from a male donor with esophageal squamous cell carcinoma.

This clonotype was recorded at least ten times. This rearrangement joins TRBV2 to TRBJ2-5; weak D call: TRBD1 (5 bases). The V and J ends lost 8 bases and 0 bases respectively, with 16 bases between them. Per germline, CDR1 SNHLY and CDR2 FYNNEI. This CDR3 is 15 amino acids long. In nucleotides, the CDR3 is TGTGCCAGCGTCCTGGGGCGGACGCACCAAGAGACCCAGTACTTC. This codes for CASVLGRTHQETQYF. Variable domain in full (rest from reference TRBV2 and TRBJ2-5): EPEVTQTPSHQVTQMGQEVILRCVPISNHLYFYWYRQILGQKVEFLVSFYNNEISEKSEIFDDQFSVERPDGSNFTLKIRSTKLEDSAMYFCASVLGRTHQETQYFGPGTRLLVL.

This clonotype was counted only a few times. V gene TRBV7-9 combines with J gene TRBJ2-1, with TRBD2 matching over 8 bases. The J call may be mistaken, given a closer DNA end match to TRBJ2-7. From germline, CDR1 is SEHNR and CDR2 FQNEAQ (reference sequence). This CDR3 contains 13 residues. This CDR3 reads CASSVGLVNEQYF. The DNA for the CDR3 is TGTGCCAGCAGCGTGGGACTAGTTAATGAGCAGTACTTC.

This clonotype was recorded many times. The rearrangement joins TRBV11-3 to TRBJ2-5; TRBD1 aligns across 9 bases. The V and J ends lost 4 bases and 5 bases, in that order; junction bases with no gene match: 5. The CDR3 is 14 residues long. Germline-derived CDR1 and CDR2 are SGHNT and YENEEA. DNA of the CDR3: TGTGCCAGCAGCTCGAACAGGGGGCTTGAGACCCAGTACTTC. Translating gives CASSSNRGLETQYF.

The chain has TRBV28 and TRBJ2-7; the match to TRBD2 covers 14 bases. The CDR3 has 22 amino acids. The germline V gene has CDR1 MDHEN and CDR2 SYDVKM. V lost 3 bases, J lost 3 bases, and 22 bases stayed unmatched. Here the CDR3 DNA reads TGTGCCAGCAGTTTCGGACAGGGTTTGACGGGACTAGCGGGAGCTGGAGACTACGAGCAGTACTTC. The encoded protein is CASSFGQGLTGLAGAGDYEQYF.

The chain has TRBV7-8 and TRBJ1-4; D is ambiguous. Deletions cut 5 bases from V and 4 bases from J, with 17 bases between. The CDR3 is 16 residues long. CDR1 is SGHVS and CDR2 is FQNEAQ in the germline V gene. The CDR3 DNA sequence: TGTGCCAGCAGCCCGCCTCGTTTCGGGATTAATGAAAAACTGTTTTTT. Translated, it gives CASSPPRFGINEKLFF.

The chain carries TRBV5-1 and TRBJ2-7; no clear D. The end of the DNA is better explained by TRBJ2-1, so the J call may be wrong. CDR3 length: 13 residues. The germline V gene has CDR1 SGHRS and CDR2 YFSETQ. DNA for the CDR3: TGCGCCAGCAGCCTATCAACAAACAATGAGCAGTTCTTC. It codes for CASSLSTNNEQFF.

Many counts were recorded for this clonotype. The chain joins TRBV6-1 to TRBJ2-7; TRBD1 matches at 9 bases. The CDR3 sequence is 15 residues long. Germline CDR1 MNHNS, CDR2 SASEGT. With 7 bases clipped from V and 6 bases from J, the junction kept 13 bases outside the gene matches. In nucleotides, the CDR3 is TGTGCCAGCACCGGGGCCAACAGGGGGCTAAGCGAGCAGTACTTC. This codes for CASTGANRGLSEQYF.

Points on this clonotype: A junction boundary mismatches the germline segment, possibly from a read error. CDR3 sequence (DNA): TGTGCCAGCAGCTTAGCCCAGACCTCTAGCGGGTTGTACTTC. The encoded protein is CASSLAQTSSGLYF. The V call is TRBV7-2, the J call TRBJ2-6, with 8 bases fitting TRBD2. Germline V gene sequence: CDR1 SGHTA, CDR2 FQGNSA. The CDR3 loop spans 14 amino acids. Based on the CDR3 plus reference TRBV7-2 and TRBJ2-6, the full variable domain is GAGVSQSPSNKVTEKGKDVELRCDPISGHTALYWYRQSLGQGLEFLIYFQGNSAPDKSGLPSDRFSAERTGGSVSTLTIQRTQQEDSAVYLCASSLAQTSSGLYFGAGSRLTVL.

This clonotype was seen repeatedly, ten times or more. The chain combines TRBV5-8 with TRBJ1-5; D remains unclear. Per germline, CDR1 SGHTS and CDR2 YDEGEE. V lost 1 base and J lost 4, with 9 bases in between. The CDR3 is 14 residues long. In nucleotides, the CDR3 is TGTGCCAGCAGCTTGTTGGGAGGGAATCAGCCCCAGCATTTT. It encodes CASSLLGGNQPQHF.

Comments on this clonotype: Since the CDR3 does not end with the conserved phenylalanine or tryptophan, this likely comes from a read error. The DNA is omitted, as the CDR3 cannot be located on it reliably, and the CDR3 follows TCRdb's listing. V usage is TRBV11-3 and J usage is TRBJ2-5; the D call in the table, TRBD2, was not verified against the DNA. The CDR3 is made up of 14 amino acids, end residues included. Germline V gene data show CDR1 as SGHNT and CDR2 as YENEEA. The CDR3 loop reads CASSLGDSGYTFGS.

This clonotype came up once. The J gene is TRBJ2-6, the V gene TRBV3-1, with 9 bases identical to TRBD1. Matching the DNA end better, TRBJ2-5 makes the J call doubtful. Germline CDR1 reads LGHDT; CDR2 reads YNNKEL (reference sequence). The CDR3 covers 14 residues. CDR3 region: CASSQGTGLETQYF. The CDR3 DNA reads as TGTGCCAGCAGCCAGGGGACAGGGTTGGAGACCCAGTACTTC.

The count of this clonotype is one. The final CDR3 position lacks the conserved phenylalanine or tryptophan, pointing to a likely read error. Because the CDR3's place on the DNA is in doubt, the DNA is left out and the CDR3 is given as listed by TCRdb. The chain links TRBV7-8 to TRBJ2-6; the table's D call of TRBD1 was not tested on the DNA. The CDR3 totals 16 residues, both ends included. The V gene's germline CDR1 is SGHVS and CDR2 FQNEAQ. The chain's CDR3 is CASSLTGVYNEQFFGA.

This clonotype came up many times. This rearrangement joins TRBV7-3 to TRBJ2-7, with 7 bases identical to TRBD1. V lost 5 bases and J lost 2; bases outside the gene matches: 9. Germline-derived CDR1 and CDR2 are SGHTA and FQGTGA. This CDR3 is built from 15 residues. CDR3: CASSLNPGTAYEQYF. The CDR3 region has the DNA TGTGCCAGCAGCCTGAATCCCGGGACAGCCTACGAGCAGTACTTC.

This clonotype was recorded many times. The chain uses TRBV6-1 and TRBJ1-5; D is uncertain. CDR3 length equals 11 residues. Trimming left V 7 bases short and J 9 bases short, with 10 bases between. Germline CDR1 and CDR2: MNHNS and SASEGT. CDR3 sequence reads: CASKASGPQHF. CDR3 nucleotides: TGTGCCAGCAAGGCGTCGGGGCCCCAGCATTTT.

This clonotype has ten or more counts. J is TRBJ2-7 and V is TRBV6-1; possibly TRBD1 for D (6 bases). The V and J ends lost 3 bases and 2 bases respectively, with 8 bases between them. Germline CDR1 and CDR2: MNHNS and SASEGT. CDR3 size: 13 residues. The CDR3 here is CASSDTGTYEQYF. The CDR3 region has the DNA TGTGCCAGCAGTGACACAGGGACCTACGAGCAGTACTTC.

Notes on this clonotype: Germline is not matched at one junction end, which may reflect a read error. CDR3 in amino acids: CASSLGTSGLDEQFF. CDR3 in DNA: TGTGCCAGCAGTTTAGGGACTAGCGGCTTGGATGAGCAGTTCTTC. The rearrangement uses TRBV7-2 and TRBJ2-7; 11 positions agree with TRBD2. The J call may not be correct, given that the DNA end is closer to TRBJ2-1. This CDR3 comprises 15 residues. Germline CDR1 SGHTA, CDR2 FQGNSA.

The rearrangement joins TRBV11-3 to TRBJ2-2; D remains ambiguous. The CDR3 has 13 residues. Per the germline V gene, CDR1 is SGHNT and CDR2 is YENEEA. Trimming removed 5 bases from V and 4 bases from J, with 8 bases in between. The CDR3 coding sequence is TGTGCCAGCAGCGCCCACAGCACCGGGGAGCTGTTTTTT. The encoded protein is CASSAHSTGELFF.

The rearrangement joins TRBV7-2 to TRBJ2-7; perhaps TRBD2 as D (5 bases). Looked up from germline, CDR1 is SGHTA and CDR2 is FQGNSA. The CDR3 length is 14 residues. Trimming cost V 4 bases and J 0 bases, with 10 bases left between them. CDR3 sequence (DNA): TGTGCCAGCAGCTCTTACCGGGGCTCCTACGAGCAGTACTTC. It encodes CASSSYRGSYEQYF.